Listed below are T cell receptor beta chains from one sample, sequenced in a study of shared T cell receptors in the human thymus. Repertoires were generated with immunoSEQ multiplex PCR, while TCRdb's copy carries only in-frame clones and drops some. The top ten clones hold around 0.0099% of a sample with about 610,000 clones, roughly 90% of them seen once. These sequences were also reported in another study, on human thymus T cells.

Source material: thymocytes. These receptors were taken from a boy younger than two with a congenital heart defect. Both conserved end residues are part of each CDR3. D genes are given only for firm matches. Rows may omit the clone size; those that give it use once, few, many or a size class.

v_gene: TRBV27
abundance: .
j_gene: TRBJ2-7
d_gene: .
CDR3aa: CASSPSEVYEQYF
CDR3nt: TGTGCCAGCAGTCCCTCCGAGGTCTACGAGCAGTACTTC

v_gene: TRBV4-2
abundance: .
j_gene: TRBJ2-7
d_gene: TRBD2
CDR3aa: CASSQEGTSGSLSYEQYF
CDR3nt: TGTGCCAGCAGCCAAGAGGGGACTAGCGGGAGTTTGTCCTACGAGCAGTACTTC

v_gene: TRBV6-6
abundance: .
j_gene: TRBJ2-7
d_gene: .
CDR3aa: CASRTGLPHSNEQYF
CDR3nt: TGTGCCAGCAGGACCGGACTCCCCCATTCCAACGAGCAGTACTTC

v_gene: TRBV6-6
abundance: .
j_gene: TRBJ2-1
d_gene: .
CDR3aa: CASRHVGCNEQFF
CDR3nt: TGTGCCAGCAGACACGTTGGTTGCAATGAGCAGTTCTTC

v_gene: TRBV5-3
abundance: .
j_gene: TRBJ2-2
d_gene: .
CDR3aa: CARTQRGGELFF
CDR3nt: TGTGCCAGAACCCAACGGGGCGGGGAGCTGTTTTTT

v_gene: TRBV14
abundance: .
j_gene: TRBJ2-1
d_gene: TRBD2
CDR3aa: CASSQDGRGEQFF
CDR3nt: TGTGCCAGCAGCCAAGATGGGAGGGGTGAGCAGTTCTTC

v_gene: TRBV27
abundance: .
j_gene: TRBJ1-2
d_gene: .
CDR3aa: CASTSRGQLASNYGYTF
CDR3nt: TGTGCCAGCACCTCACGAGGACAGCTCGCCTCTAACTATGGCTACACCTTC

v_gene: TRBV10-1
abundance: .
j_gene: TRBJ2-7
d_gene: TRBD2
CDR3aa: CASSESPTRTGKTTSGSYEQYF
CDR3nt: TGCGCCAGCAGTGAGTCACCCACCCGGACAGGAAAGACGACTAGCGGGAGCTACGAGCAGTACTTC

v_gene: TRBV19
abundance: .
j_gene: TRBJ2-3
d_gene: .
CDR3aa: CASSIGPIDTQYF
CDR3nt: TGTGCCAGTAGTATTGGGCCTATAGATACGCAGTATTTT

v_gene: TRBV6-1
abundance: once
j_gene: TRBJ2-1
d_gene: .
CDR3aa: CASSERLEQFF
CDR3nt: TGTGCCAGCAGTGAACGTCTTGAGCAGTTCTTC

v_gene: TRBV4-1
abundance: .
j_gene: TRBJ2-7
d_gene: TRBD2
CDR3aa: CASSQEPRREREEGYEQYF
CDR3nt: TGCGCCAGCAGCCAAGAGCCCCGGAGGGAGCGGGAGGAGGGGTACGAGCAGTACTTC

v_gene: TRBV10-2
abundance: .
j_gene: TRBJ2-6
d_gene: TRBD2
CDR3aa: CASRGSGRADSGANVLTF
CDR3nt: TGCGCCAGCAGGGGTAGCGGGAGGGCCGACTCTGGGGCCAACGTCCTGACTTTC

v_gene: TRBV25-1
abundance: .
j_gene: TRBJ2-7
d_gene: .
CDR3aa: CASSEFTPPRDYEQYF
CDR3nt: TGTGCCAGCAGTGAATTCACACCCCCGAGGGACTACGAGCAGTACTTC

v_gene: TRBV6-5
abundance: few
j_gene: TRBJ1-3
d_gene: .
CDR3aa: CASSYSYSGNTIYF
CDR3nt: TGTGCCAGCAGTTACTCCTACTCTGGAAACACCATATATTTT

v_gene: TRBV9
abundance: .
j_gene: TRBJ2-7
d_gene: TRBD2
CDR3aa: CASTPGLAIYEQYF
CDR3nt: TGTGCCAGCACTCCGGGACTAGCCATTTACGAGCAGTACTTC

v_gene: TRBV28
abundance: .
j_gene: TRBJ2-7
d_gene: TRBD2
CDR3aa: CASSLNRAGARNEQYF
CDR3nt: TGTGCCAGCAGTTTAAATCGGGCGGGAGCAAGGAACGAGCAGTACTTC

v_gene: TRBV28
abundance: .
j_gene: TRBJ2-5
d_gene: .
CDR3aa: CASRVRGHQETQYF
CDR3nt: TGTGCCAGCCGGGTGCGTGGTCACCAAGAGACCCAGTACTTC

v_gene: TRBV7-2
abundance: .
j_gene: TRBJ1-5
d_gene: .
CDR3aa: CASSITGTGQPQHF
CDR3nt: TGTGCCAGCAGCATCACAGGGACCGGTCAGCCCCAGCATTTT

v_gene: TRBV7-7
abundance: .
j_gene: TRBJ2-1
d_gene: .
CDR3aa: CASSPRSGFREQFF
CDR3nt: TGTGCTAGCAGCCCTAGAAGCGGGTTTCGAGAGCAGTTCTTC

v_gene: TRBV11-2
abundance: .
j_gene: TRBJ2-1
d_gene: .
CDR3aa: CASRNGWGDEQFF
CDR3nt: TGTGCCAGCAGGAACGGTTGGGGGGATGAGCAGTTCTTC

v_gene: TRBV4-1
abundance: .
j_gene: TRBJ2-7
d_gene: .
CDR3aa: CASSPTPIGVEQYF
CDR3nt: TGCGCCAGCAGCCCGACCCCCATAGGAGTCGAGCAGTACTTC

v_gene: TRBV19
abundance: few
j_gene: TRBJ1-2
d_gene: .
CDR3aa: CASSTLAWGYTF
CDR3nt: TGTGCCAGTAGTACCCTAGCCTGGGGCTACACCTTC

v_gene: TRBV27
abundance: .
j_gene: TRBJ2-7
d_gene: .
CDR3aa: CASRREETYEQYF
CDR3nt: TGTGCCAGCAGAAGGGAGGAGACCTACGAGCAGTACTTC

v_gene: TRBV7-2
abundance: .
j_gene: TRBJ2-5
d_gene: TRBD2
CDR3aa: CASSLAGPRSSGIFQETQYF
CDR3nt: TGTGCCAGCAGCTTAGCTGGCCCCCGATCTAGCGGGATATTCCAAGAGACCCAGTACTTC

v_gene: TRBV15
abundance: .
j_gene: TRBJ1-2
d_gene: .
CDR3aa: CATSSYGRGYTF
CDR3nt: TGTGCCACCAGCAGTTATGGGCGTGGCTACACCTTC

v_gene: TRBV19
abundance: once
j_gene: TRBJ2-1
d_gene: TRBD2
CDR3aa: CASSPDLAVSYNEQFF
CDR3nt: TGTGCCAGTAGCCCGGATCTAGCGGTCTCCTACAATGAGCAGTTCTTC

v_gene: TRBV28
abundance: .
j_gene: TRBJ2-2
d_gene: .
CDR3aa: CASRPQGWGAGELFF
CDR3nt: TGTGCCAGCAGACCACAAGGTTGGGGGGCCGGGGAGCTGTTTTTT

v_gene: TRBV25-1
abundance: .
j_gene: TRBJ2-7
d_gene: TRBD2
CDR3aa: CASSDQRHGGASYEQYF
CDR3nt: TGTGCCAGCAGTGACCAAAGACACGGGGGGGCTTCCTACGAGCAGTACTTC

v_gene: TRBV4-3
abundance: .
j_gene: TRBJ2-1
d_gene: TRBD2
CDR3aa: CASSQERGQPSGRYEQFF
CDR3nt: TGCGCCAGCAGCCAAGAGAGGGGTCAACCTAGCGGGAGGTATGAGCAGTTCTTC

v_gene: TRBV5-8
abundance: .
j_gene: TRBJ2-1
d_gene: TRBD2
CDR3aa: CASSSPGLANNEQFF
CDR3nt: TGTGCCAGCAGCTCACCGGGACTAGCAAACAATGAGCAGTTCTTC

v_gene: TRBV4-2
abundance: .
j_gene: TRBJ2-7
d_gene: TRBD2
CDR3aa: CASSQDRLRREGSYEQYF
CDR3nt: TGTGCCAGCAGCCAAGATAGGCTGCGGCGGGAGGGCTCCTACGAGCAGTACTTC

v_gene: TRBV5-6
abundance: .
j_gene: TRBJ2-1
d_gene: TRBD2
CDR3aa: CASSPPWERDEFF
CDR3nt: TGTGCCAGCAGCCCCCCCTGGGAGCGGGATGAGTTCTTC

v_gene: TRBV28
abundance: .
j_gene: TRBJ2-7
d_gene: .
CDR3aa: CASTPWNGAYEQYF
CDR3nt: TGTGCCAGCACCCCCTGGAACGGAGCCTACGAGCAGTACTTC

v_gene: TRBV7-8
abundance: .
j_gene: TRBJ2-5
d_gene: TRBD2
CDR3aa: CASSTGTSGRAKETQYF
CDR3nt: TGTGCCAGCAGCACCGGGACTAGCGGGAGGGCGAAAGAGACCCAGTACTTC

v_gene: TRBV5-8
abundance: .
j_gene: TRBJ1-5
d_gene: .
CDR3aa: CASSLTRAEDNQPQHF
CDR3nt: TGTGCCAGCAGCTTGACGAGGGCTGAGGACAATCAGCCCCAGCATTTT

v_gene: TRBV12-5
abundance: .
j_gene: TRBJ2-1
d_gene: TRBD1
CDR3aa: CASGSQGQGGHNEQFF
CDR3nt: TGTGCTAGTGGTTCTCAGGGACAGGGGGGTCATAATGAGCAGTTCTTC

v_gene: TRBV19
abundance: .
j_gene: TRBJ1-1
d_gene: TRBD1
CDR3aa: CASKDRGRTEAFF
CDR3nt: TGTGCCAGTAAAGACAGGGGGCGTACTGAAGCTTTCTTT

v_gene: TRBV6-5
abundance: .
j_gene: TRBJ2-7
d_gene: .
CDR3aa: CASSSRTPVSYEQYF
CDR3nt: TGTGCCAGCAGCTCCCGGACTCCGGTCTCCTACGAGCAGTACTTC

v_gene: TRBV14
abundance: .
j_gene: TRBJ1-1
d_gene: .
CDR3aa: CASSQDRGAEAFF
CDR3nt: TGTGCCAGCAGCCAAGATCGGGGGGCTGAAGCTTTCTTT

v_gene: TRBV2
abundance: .
j_gene: TRBJ2-5
d_gene: TRBD2
CDR3aa: CASRGLAGGKEETQYF
CDR3nt: TGTGCCAGCAGAGGACTAGCGGGAGGGAAGGAGGAGACCCAGTACTTC

v_gene: TRBV7-6
abundance: .
j_gene: TRBJ2-2
d_gene: .
CDR3aa: CASSLNAAFTGELFF
CDR3nt: TGTGCCAGCAGCTTAAATGCGGCCTTCACCGGGGAGCTGTTTTTT

v_gene: TRBV2
abundance: .
j_gene: TRBJ1-4
d_gene: TRBD1
CDR3aa: CASSEFYRDSDEKLFF
CDR3nt: TGTGCCAGCAGTGAATTCTACCGGGACAGCGATGAAAAACTGTTTTTT

v_gene: TRBV7-7
abundance: .
j_gene: TRBJ2-3
d_gene: TRBD2
CDR3aa: CASSFSGRTSGYPSTDTQYF
CDR3nt: TGTGCCAGCAGCTTTTCAGGACGGACTAGCGGGTATCCTAGCACAGATACGCAGTATTTT

v_gene: TRBV7-9
abundance: .
j_gene: TRBJ1-4
d_gene: TRBD1
CDR3aa: CASTVRTGVLREKLFF
CDR3nt: TGTGCCAGCACCGTCCGGACAGGGGTTTTGAGGGAAAAACTGTTTTTT

v_gene: TRBV19
abundance: .
j_gene: TRBJ2-5
d_gene: .
CDR3aa: CASMNREETQYF
CDR3nt: TGTGCCAGTATGAACAGGGAAGAGACCCAGTACTTC

v_gene: TRBV19
abundance: .
j_gene: TRBJ2-2
d_gene: .
CDR3aa: CASRSWSRGSTGELFF
CDR3nt: TGTGCCAGTAGGTCCTGGAGCAGGGGATCCACCGGGGAGCTGTTTTTT

v_gene: TRBV6-1
abundance: .
j_gene: TRBJ2-7
d_gene: .
CDR3aa: CASSKGARYEQYF
CDR3nt: TGTGCCAGCAGTAAAGGGGCACGCTACGAGCAGTACTTC

v_gene: TRBV27
abundance: once
j_gene: TRBJ1-2
d_gene: .
CDR3aa: CASMGGPNYGYTF
CDR3nt: TGTGCCAGCATGGGGGGGCCTAACTATGGCTACACCTTC

v_gene: TRBV4-1
abundance: .
j_gene: TRBJ2-7
d_gene: TRBD2
CDR3aa: CASAGSGRTYEQYF
CDR3nt: TGCGCCAGCGCGGGTAGCGGGAGGACCTACGAGCAGTACTTC

v_gene: TRBV19
abundance: .
j_gene: TRBJ2-7
d_gene: .
CDR3aa: CASISLMGATYEQYF
CDR3nt: TGTGCCAGTATAAGTCTTATGGGGGCTACCTACGAGCAGTACTTC

v_gene: TRBV7-3
abundance: .
j_gene: TRBJ2-5
d_gene: TRBD1
CDR3aa: CASSAYRGLGETQYF
CDR3nt: TGTGCCAGCAGCGCCTACAGGGGGCTCGGAGAGACCCAGTACTTC

v_gene: TRBV7-2
abundance: .
j_gene: TRBJ2-7
d_gene: TRBD2
CDR3aa: CASSSGLAEPYEQYF
CDR3nt: TGTGCCAGCAGCTCGGGACTAGCGGAACCCTACGAGCAGTACTTC

v_gene: TRBV27
abundance: .
j_gene: TRBJ1-2
d_gene: TRBD1
CDR3aa: CASSLSRGTGTRGYTF
CDR3nt: TGTGCCAGCAGTTTATCGAGAGGGACAGGGACTCGAGGCTACACCTTC

v_gene: TRBV28
abundance: .
j_gene: TRBJ2-7
d_gene: TRBD1
CDR3aa: CASRTGVLYEQYF
CDR3nt: TGTGCCAGCAGGACAGGGGTCCTCTACGAGCAGTACTTC

v_gene: TRBV5-1
abundance: .
j_gene: TRBJ2-7
d_gene: .
CDR3aa: CASSLGQYEQYF
CDR3nt: TGCGCCAGCAGCTTGGGACAGTACGAGCAGTACTTC

v_gene: TRBV5-6
abundance: .
j_gene: TRBJ1-3
d_gene: TRBD1
CDR3aa: CASSCAQGPSGNTIYF
CDR3nt: TGTGCCAGCAGCTGCGCACAGGGGCCCTCTGGAAACACCATATATTTT

v_gene: TRBV18
abundance: .
j_gene: TRBJ1-5
d_gene: TRBD1
CDR3aa: CASSPTRNTGEDQPQHF
CDR3nt: TGTGCCAGCTCACCGACGCGAAACACAGGGGAGGATCAGCCCCAGCATTTT

v_gene: TRBV5-1
abundance: .
j_gene: TRBJ2-1
d_gene: TRBD2
CDR3aa: CASSLLLAGAYNEQFF
CDR3nt: TGCGCCAGCAGCTTGCTCCTAGCGGGGGCCTACAATGAGCAGTTCTTC

v_gene: TRBV5-1
abundance: once
j_gene: TRBJ1-2
d_gene: TRBD1
CDR3aa: CASSPGQPNYGYTF
CDR3nt: TGCGCCAGCAGTCCGGGACAGCCTAACTATGGCTACACCTTC

v_gene: TRBV30
abundance: few
j_gene: TRBJ2-3
d_gene: .
CDR3aa: CAWRATRFTDTQYF
CDR3nt: TGTGCCTGGAGAGCGACTAGGTTCACAGATACGCAGTATTTT